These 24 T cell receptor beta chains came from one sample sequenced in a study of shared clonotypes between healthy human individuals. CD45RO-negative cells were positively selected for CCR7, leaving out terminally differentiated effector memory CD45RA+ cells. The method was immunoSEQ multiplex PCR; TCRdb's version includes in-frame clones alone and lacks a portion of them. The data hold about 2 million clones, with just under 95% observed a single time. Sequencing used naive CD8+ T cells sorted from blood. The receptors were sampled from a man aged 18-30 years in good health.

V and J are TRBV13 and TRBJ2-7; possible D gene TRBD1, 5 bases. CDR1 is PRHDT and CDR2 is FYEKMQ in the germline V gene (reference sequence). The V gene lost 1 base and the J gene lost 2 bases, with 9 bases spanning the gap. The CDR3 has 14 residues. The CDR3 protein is CASSLEGATYEQYF. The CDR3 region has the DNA TGTGCCAGCAGCTTAGAAGGGGCAACCTACGAGCAGTACTTC.

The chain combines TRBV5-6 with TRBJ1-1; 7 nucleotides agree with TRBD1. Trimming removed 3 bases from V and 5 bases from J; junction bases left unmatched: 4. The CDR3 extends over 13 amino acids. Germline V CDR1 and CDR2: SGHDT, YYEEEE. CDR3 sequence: CASSWTGETEAFF. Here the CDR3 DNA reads TGTGCCAGCAGCTGGACAGGCGAAACTGAAGCTTTCTTT.

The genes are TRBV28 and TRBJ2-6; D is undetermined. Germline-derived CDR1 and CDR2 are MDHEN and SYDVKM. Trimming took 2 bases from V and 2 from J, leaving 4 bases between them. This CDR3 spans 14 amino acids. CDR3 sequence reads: CASSLAAGANVLTF. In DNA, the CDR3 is TGTGCCAGCAGTTTAGCAGCTGGGGCCAACGTCCTGACTTTC.

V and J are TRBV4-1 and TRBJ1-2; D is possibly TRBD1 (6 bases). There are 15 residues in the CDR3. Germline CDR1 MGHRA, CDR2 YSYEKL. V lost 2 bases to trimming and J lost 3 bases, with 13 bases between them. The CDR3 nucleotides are TGCGCCAGCAGCCAATCAACAGGGCTGGACTATGGCTACACCTTC. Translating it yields CASSQSTGLDYGYTF.

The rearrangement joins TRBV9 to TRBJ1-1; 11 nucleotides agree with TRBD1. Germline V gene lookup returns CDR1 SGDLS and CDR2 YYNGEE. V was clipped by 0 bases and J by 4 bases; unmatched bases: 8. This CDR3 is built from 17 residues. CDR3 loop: CASSVAKGQGGSTEAFF. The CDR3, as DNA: TGTGCCAGCAGCGTAGCTAAGGGACAGGGGGGGAGCACTGAAGCTTTCTTT.

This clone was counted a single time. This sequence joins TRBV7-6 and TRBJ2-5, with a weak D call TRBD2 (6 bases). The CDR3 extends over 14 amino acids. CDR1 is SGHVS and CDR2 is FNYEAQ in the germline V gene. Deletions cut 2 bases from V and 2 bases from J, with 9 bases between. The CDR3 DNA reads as TGTGCCAGCAGCTTACACGGGGGTCAAGAGACCCAGTACTTC. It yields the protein CASSLHGGQETQYF. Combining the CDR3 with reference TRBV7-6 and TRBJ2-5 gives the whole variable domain GAGVSQSPRYKVTKRGQDVALRCDPISGHVSLYWYRQALGQGPEFLTYFNYEAQQDKSGLPNDRFSAERPEGSISTLTIQRTEQRDSAMYRCASSLHGGQETQYFGPGTRLLVL.

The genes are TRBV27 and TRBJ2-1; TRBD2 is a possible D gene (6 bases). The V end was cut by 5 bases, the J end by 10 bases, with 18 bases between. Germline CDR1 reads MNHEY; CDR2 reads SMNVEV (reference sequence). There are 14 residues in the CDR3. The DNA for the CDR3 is TGTGCCAGCAGTCCCAGGGACTCCGGGGAGGAGCAGTTCTTC. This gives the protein CASSPRDSGEEQFF.

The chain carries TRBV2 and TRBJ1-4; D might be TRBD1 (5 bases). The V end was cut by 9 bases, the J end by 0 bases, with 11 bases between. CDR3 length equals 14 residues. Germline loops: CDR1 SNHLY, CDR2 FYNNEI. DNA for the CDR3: TGTGCCAGTGCAACGGGGCCAACTAATGAAAAACTGTTTTTT. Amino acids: CASATGPTNEKLFF.

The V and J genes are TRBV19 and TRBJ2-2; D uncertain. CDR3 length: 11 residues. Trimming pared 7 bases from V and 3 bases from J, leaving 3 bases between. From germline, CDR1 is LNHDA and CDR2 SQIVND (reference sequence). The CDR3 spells CASKYTGELFF. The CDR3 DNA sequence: TGTGCCAGTAAATACACCGGGGAGCTGTTTTTT. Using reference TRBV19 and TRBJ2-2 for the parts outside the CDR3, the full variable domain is DGGITQSPKYLFRKEGQNVTLSCEQNLNHDAMYWYRQDPGQGLRLIYYSQIVNDFQKGDIAEGYSVSREKKESFPLTVTSAQKNPTAFYLCASKYTGELFFGEGSRLTVL.

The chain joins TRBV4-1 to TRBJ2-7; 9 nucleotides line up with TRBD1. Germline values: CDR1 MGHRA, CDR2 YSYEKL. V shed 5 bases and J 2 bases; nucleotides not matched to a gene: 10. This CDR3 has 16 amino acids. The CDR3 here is CASSSTPGQGAYEQYF. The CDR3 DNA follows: TGCGCCAGCAGCTCGACTCCGGGACAGGGCGCCTACGAGCAGTACTTC.

The CDR3: CASITGLQPQHF. The CDR3 DNA sequence: TGTGCCAGTATAACAGGGCTTCAGCCCCAGCATTTT. This chain joins TRBV6-1 and TRBJ1-5; a possible D gene is TRBD1 (6 bases). Germline assignment: CDR1 MNHNS and CDR2 SASEGT. CDR3 length: 12 amino acids. The germline V and J ends were trimmed by 9 bases and 6 bases, with 12 bases remaining between them.

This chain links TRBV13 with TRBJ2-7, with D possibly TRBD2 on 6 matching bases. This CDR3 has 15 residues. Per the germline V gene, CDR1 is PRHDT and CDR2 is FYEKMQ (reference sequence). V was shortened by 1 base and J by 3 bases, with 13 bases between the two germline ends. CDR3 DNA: TGTGCCAGCAGCTTAGAGACTAGTGGAAACTACGAGCAGTACTTC. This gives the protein CASSLETSGNYEQYF.

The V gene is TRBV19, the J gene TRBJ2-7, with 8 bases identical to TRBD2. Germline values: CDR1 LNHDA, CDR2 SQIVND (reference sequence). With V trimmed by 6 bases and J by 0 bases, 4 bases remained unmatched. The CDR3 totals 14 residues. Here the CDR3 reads CASSHGTSSYEQYF. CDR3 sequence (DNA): TGTGCCAGTAGCCACGGGACTAGCTCCTACGAGCAGTACTTC.

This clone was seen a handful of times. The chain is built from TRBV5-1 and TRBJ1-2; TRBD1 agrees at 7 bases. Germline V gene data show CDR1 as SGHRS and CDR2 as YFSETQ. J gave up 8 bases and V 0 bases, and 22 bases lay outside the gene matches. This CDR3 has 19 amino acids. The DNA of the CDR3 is TGCGCCAGCAGCTTGGTCGAGTATCCCGATGACAGGGTGGTCGACGGCTACACCTTC. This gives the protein CASSLVEYPDDRVVDGYTF.

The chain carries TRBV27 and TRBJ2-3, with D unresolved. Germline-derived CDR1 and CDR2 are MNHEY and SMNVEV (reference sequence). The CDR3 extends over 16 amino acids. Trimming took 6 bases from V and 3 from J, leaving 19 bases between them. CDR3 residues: CASRSLTSWVTDTQYF. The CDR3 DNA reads TGTGCCAGCAGATCTCTGACCAGCTGGGTTACAGATACGCAGTATTTT.

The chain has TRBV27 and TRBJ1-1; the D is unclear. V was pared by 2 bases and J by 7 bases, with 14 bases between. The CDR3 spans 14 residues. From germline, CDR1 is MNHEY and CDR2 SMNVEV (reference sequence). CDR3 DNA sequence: TGTGCCAGCAGTTTAAGTGAGAAAGGACGTGAAGCTTTCTTT. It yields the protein CASSLSEKGREAFF.

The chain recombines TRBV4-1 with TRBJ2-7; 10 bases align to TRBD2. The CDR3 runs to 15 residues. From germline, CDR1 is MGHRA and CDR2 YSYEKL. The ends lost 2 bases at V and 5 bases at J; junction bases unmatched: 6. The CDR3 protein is CASSQLLAGPDEQYF. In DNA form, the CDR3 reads TGCGCCAGCAGCCAACTACTAGCGGGACCCGACGAGCAGTACTTC.

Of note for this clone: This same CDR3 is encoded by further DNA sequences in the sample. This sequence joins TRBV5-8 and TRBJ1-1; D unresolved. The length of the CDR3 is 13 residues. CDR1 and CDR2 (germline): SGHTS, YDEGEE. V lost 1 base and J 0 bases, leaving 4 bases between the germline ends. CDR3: CASSLTMNTEAFF. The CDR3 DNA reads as TGTGCCAGCAGCTTGACTATGAACACTGAAGCTTTCTTT.

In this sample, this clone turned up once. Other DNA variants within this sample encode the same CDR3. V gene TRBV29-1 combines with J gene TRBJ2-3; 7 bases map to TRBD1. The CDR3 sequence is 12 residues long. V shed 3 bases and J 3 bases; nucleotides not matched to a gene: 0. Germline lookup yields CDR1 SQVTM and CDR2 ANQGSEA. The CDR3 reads CSVETGTDTQYF. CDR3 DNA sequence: TGCAGCGTTGAGACAGGGACAGATACGCAGTATTTT.

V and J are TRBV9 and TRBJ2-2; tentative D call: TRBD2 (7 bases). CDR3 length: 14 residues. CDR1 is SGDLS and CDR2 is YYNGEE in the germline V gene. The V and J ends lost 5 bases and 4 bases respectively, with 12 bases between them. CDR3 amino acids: CASSGGAGTGELFF. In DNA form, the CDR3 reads TGTGCCAGCAGTGGGGGGGCAGGCACCGGGGAGCTGTTTTTT.

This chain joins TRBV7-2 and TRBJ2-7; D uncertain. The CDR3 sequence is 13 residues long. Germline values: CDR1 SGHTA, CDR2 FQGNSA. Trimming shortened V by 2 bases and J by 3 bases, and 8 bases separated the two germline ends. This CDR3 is CASSLSGGYEQYF. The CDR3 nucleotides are TGTGCCAGCAGCTTATCGGGTGGCTACGAGCAGTACTTC.

For the CDR3, the DNA is TGTGCCAGCAGCTGGTACAGGGGCGCTAACTATGGCTACACCTTC. Translating it yields CASSWYRGANYGYTF. The rearrangement joins TRBV5-4 to TRBJ1-2; 7 bases map to TRBD1. This CDR3 has 15 amino acids. The germline V gene has CDR1 SGHNT and CDR2 YYREEE (reference sequence). The V and J ends lost 3 bases and 0 bases, in that order; junction bases with no gene match: 5.

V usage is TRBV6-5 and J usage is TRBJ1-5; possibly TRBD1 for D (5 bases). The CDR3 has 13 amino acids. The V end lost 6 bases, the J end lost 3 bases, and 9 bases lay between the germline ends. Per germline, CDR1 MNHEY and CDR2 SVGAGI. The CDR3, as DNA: TGTGCCAGCAGCCAAGGGGACAATCAGCCCCAGCATTTT. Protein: CASSQGDNQPQHF.

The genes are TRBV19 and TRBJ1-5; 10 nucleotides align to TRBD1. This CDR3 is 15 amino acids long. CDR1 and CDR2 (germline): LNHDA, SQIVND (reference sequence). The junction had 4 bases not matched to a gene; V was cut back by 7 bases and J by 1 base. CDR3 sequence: CASKDRGSSNQPQHF. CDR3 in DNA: TGTGCCAGTAAGGACAGGGGGTCGAGCAATCAGCCCCAGCATTTT.